Following are 17 T cell receptor beta chains from one sample sequenced in a study of CD8 T cells in Susac syndrome. RNA amounts of about 0.45 to 1 ug underwent reverse transcription with random hexamers. MiXCR, run by TCRdb on the immunoSEQ multiplex PCR reads, gives a single entry per CDR3 protein. This table has some 400,000 distinct CDR3 sequences, more than 70% appearing once. The sequencing input was CD8+ T cells from PBMCs. These receptors were collected from a human donor with multiple sclerosis.

J is TRBJ1-1 and V is TRBV20-1; 7 bases align to TRBD1. CDR3 length: 14 residues. The germline V gene encodes CDR1 DFQATT and CDR2 SNEGSKA (reference sequence). V gave up 1 base and J gave up 3 bases; unmatched junction bases: 5. This chain's CDR3 is CSARGDRVDTEAFF. The CDR3 DNA follows: TGCAGTGCTAGAGGCGACAGGGTGGACACTGAAGCTTTCTTT.

The chain uses TRBV27 and TRBJ2-3; maybe TRBD1 (6 bases). V lost 9 bases to trimming and J lost 5 bases, with 12 bases between them. The CDR3 length is 12 residues. Germline-derived CDR1 and CDR2 are MNHEY and SMNVEV (reference sequence). CDR3 DNA sequence: TGTGCCAGAGACAGGACGGAAGATACGCAGTATTTT. Its protein product is CARDRTEDTQYF.

This chain uses TRBV6-6 with TRBJ1-1, with a possible D match to TRBD1 (5 bases). This CDR3 region has 15 residues. The germline gives CDR1 MNHNY, CDR2 SVGAGI (reference sequence). Trimming took off 5 bases at V and 1 base at J, with 14 bases between the two ends. For the CDR3, the DNA is TGTGCCAGCAGTAACCTGGGGGGGACGAACACTGAAGCTTTCTTT. Translating it yields CASSNLGGTNTEAFF.

The rearrangement uses TRBV7-9 and TRBJ1-3; no firm D call. The V end lost 5 bases, the J end lost 0 bases, and 14 bases lay between the germline ends. The V gene's germline CDR1 is SEHNR and CDR2 FQNEAQ (reference sequence). The CDR3 length is 16 residues. Here the CDR3 reads CASSPRLGSSGNTIYF. The CDR3, as DNA: TGTGCCAGCAGCCCGAGGCTCGGGTCCTCTGGAAACACCATATATTTT.

V usage is TRBV5-1 and J usage is TRBJ2-5, with D unclear. The CDR3 consists of 11 residues. V lost 7 bases and J 1 base, leaving 5 bases between the germline ends. CDR1 is SGHRS, CDR2 YFSETQ, per germline. The CDR3 DNA reads TGCGCCAGCGGAACCCAAGAGACCCAGTACTTC. It translates to CASGTQETQYF.

This clonotype turned up a few times. This rearrangement joins TRBV7-6 to TRBJ1-1, with a tentative D call TRBD1 (5 bases). The V end was cut by 5 bases, the J end by 6 bases, with 13 bases between. CDR3 length: 13 amino acids. Germline CDR1 reads SGHVS; CDR2 reads FNYEAQ. CDR3 nucleotides: TGTGCCAGCAGCCTGACAGTCTCCTCTGAAGCTTTCTTT. Translating it yields CASSLTVSSEAFF.

The chain has TRBV11-2 and TRBJ1-5; the D is unclear. The CDR3 covers 15 residues. The V end lost 4 bases, the J end lost 3 bases, and 13 bases lay between the germline ends. The germline V gene has CDR1 SGHAT and CDR2 FQNNGV. CDR3 protein: CASSSLETNNQPQHF. CDR3 bases: TGTGCCAGCAGCTCCCTCGAGACTAACAATCAGCCCCAGCATTTT.

This chain connects TRBV19 to TRBJ1-1; perhaps TRBD1 as D (6 bases). Trimming stripped 3 bases from V and 0 bases from J, with 17 bases between. Per the germline V gene, CDR1 is LNHDA and CDR2 is SQIVND (reference sequence). This CDR3 is 17 amino acids long. CDR3 bases: TGTGCCAGTAGTATTGTTCCCGGGACATACATGAACACTGAAGCTTTCTTT. Translating it yields CASSIVPGTYMNTEAFF. The full variable domain, completed using reference TRBV19 and TRBJ1-1, is DGGITQSPKYLFRKEGQNVTLSCEQNLNHDAMYWYRQDPGQGLRLIYYSQIVNDFQKGDIAEGYSVSREKKESFPLTVTSAQKNPTAFYLCASSIVPGTYMNTEAFFGQGTRLTVV.

The chain couples TRBV4-1 to TRBJ2-2, with TRBD1 as a possible D gene (5 bases). The CDR3 loop spans 15 amino acids. V dropped 4 bases and J dropped 6 bases, with 15 bases sitting between them. Germline CDR1 is MGHRA and CDR2 is YSYEKL. CDR3 sequence: CASSLDRGFAGELFF. The CDR3 DNA is TGCGCCAGCAGCCTTGATAGGGGTTTCGCCGGGGAGCTGTTTTTT.

This CDR3 is CSVEGPVGPGAFF. For the CDR3, the DNA is TGCAGCGTTGAGGGACCAGTGGGCCCTGGAGCTTTCTTT. The chain uses TRBV29-1 and TRBJ1-1, with TRBD1 as a possible D gene (5 bases). From germline, CDR1 is SQVTM and CDR2 ANQGSEA. The V end was cut by 3 bases, the J end by 10 bases, with 18 bases between. The CDR3 is 13 amino acids.

J is TRBJ1-2 and V is TRBV5-1; D call uncertain. Trimming left V 4 bases short and J 8 bases short, with 27 bases between. Germline-derived CDR1 and CDR2 are SGHRS and YFSETQ. The CDR3 has 17 amino acids. The CDR3 DNA sequence: TGCGCCAGCAGCCCCGGCCCAGCCGTGATATCCTCTGAAGGCTACACCTTC. It encodes CASSPGPAVISSEGYTF.

This sequence joins TRBV5-4 and TRBJ1-6; D gene unclear. The CDR3 extends over 16 amino acids. The V gene's germline CDR1 is SGHNT and CDR2 YYREEE (reference sequence). V was trimmed by 4 bases and J by 2 bases, leaving 13 bases between them. The CDR3 DNA reads TGTGCCAGCAGCCTCATCGGGTTGACCTATAATTCACCCCTCCACTTT. Its protein is CASSLIGLTYNSPLHF.

The chain is built from TRBV30 and TRBJ2-1; D is possibly TRBD1 (5 bases). CDR3 length: 12 residues. Looked up from germline, CDR1 is GTSNPN and CDR2 is SVGIG (reference sequence). Trimming took off 0 bases at V and 8 bases at J, with 8 bases between the two ends. CDR3 region: CAWSVQGDEQFF. The CDR3 DNA sequence: TGTGCCTGGAGTGTACAAGGGGATGAGCAGTTCTTC.

The V gene is TRBV6-2 or TRBV6-3, the J gene TRBJ2-3; TRBD2 matches 7 bases. Germline V CDR1 and CDR2: MNHEY, SVGEGT. The J segment lost 2 bases and the V segment lost 4 bases, leaving 6 bases of the junction unmatched. The CDR3 is 15 amino acids. CDR3 in amino acids: CASSFRDYFTDTQYF. CDR3 bases: TGTGCCAGCAGTTTCCGGGACTACTTCACAGATACGCAGTATTTT.

The chain couples TRBV4-1 to TRBJ2-3; no firm D call. The V end lost 3 bases, the J end lost 0 bases, and 10 bases lay between the germline ends. This CDR3 has 15 amino acids. Germline assignment: CDR1 MGHRA and CDR2 YSYEKL. The CDR3 bases are TGCGCCAGCAGCCAGGGCAGCCATAGCACAGATACGCAGTATTTT. Protein: CASSQGSHSTDTQYF.

The chain uses TRBV11-2 and TRBJ1-1; D is unresolved. In germline, CDR1 is SGHAT, CDR2 FQNNGV. There are 15 residues in the CDR3. V was pared by 0 bases and J by 4 bases, with 12 bases between. CDR3 sequence: CASSLDLGSSTEAFF. In DNA, the CDR3 is TGTGCCAGCAGCTTAGATCTAGGGAGCAGCACTGAAGCTTTCTTT.

The chain uses TRBV4-1 and TRBJ1-1, with a weak D call TRBD1 (5 bases). With 3 bases removed from V and 1 base from J, the gap between germline ends came to 12 bases. CDR1 is MGHRA, CDR2 YSYEKL, per germline. This CDR3 has 15 residues. CDR3 in DNA: TGCGCCAGCAGCCAGCCGGGACTCACGAACACTGAAGCTTTCTTT. This encodes CASSQPGLTNTEAFF.